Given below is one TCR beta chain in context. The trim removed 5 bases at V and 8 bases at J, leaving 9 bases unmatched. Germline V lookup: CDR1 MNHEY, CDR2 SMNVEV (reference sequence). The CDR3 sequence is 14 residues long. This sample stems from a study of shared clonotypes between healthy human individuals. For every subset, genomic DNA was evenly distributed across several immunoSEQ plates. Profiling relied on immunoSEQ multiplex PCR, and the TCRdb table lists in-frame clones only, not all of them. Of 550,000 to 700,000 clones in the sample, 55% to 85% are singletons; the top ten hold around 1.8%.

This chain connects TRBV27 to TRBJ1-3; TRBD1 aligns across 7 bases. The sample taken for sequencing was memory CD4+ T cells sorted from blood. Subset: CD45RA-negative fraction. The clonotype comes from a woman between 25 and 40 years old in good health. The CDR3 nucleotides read TGTGCCAGCAGTCAGAGACAGGGAGGAGACACCATATATTTT. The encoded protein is CASSQRQGGDTIYF.